This TCR beta chain was sequenced for a study of blood T cell repertoires in COVID-19. Study at large: Sites across the United States, Italy and Spain contributed samples from acute and convalescent COVID-19. Sample material is recorded as cDNA or gDNA derived from T cells, B-cell-depleted T cells, or PBMCs.

Participant reports of clinical history set cohort assignment. Trimming removed 3 bases at V and 2 bases at J, with 13 bases between. CDR3 length: 15 amino acids. Germline CDR1 SGHAT, CDR2 FQNNGV. Per the original methods: Amplification from reference gene primers served as the basis for estimated nucleated cell counts. Profiling relied on immunoSEQ multiplex PCR, and the TCRdb table lists in-frame clones only, not all of them. For V, J and clone size, that table is used; D and trimming come from the DNA. The profile shows about 360,000 clones, roughly 90% of them singletons. The chain uses TRBV11-2 and TRBJ1-1; unclear D gene. The sample was PBMCs or T cells enriched from blood (not recorded which). This TCR came from a middle-aged woman with acute COVID-19. CDR3 amino acids: CASSFGPTTNTEAFF. DNA for the CDR3: TGTGCCAGCAGCTTTGGGCCGACAACTAACACTGAAGCTTTCTTT.